The 17 T cell receptor beta chains below come from one sample, sequenced in a study of breast tumors, draining lymph nodes, adjacent tissues. Samples came from axillary lymph nodes draining the breast cancer. TCRdb re-analysed the multiplex PCR reads in MiXCR, keeping a single row per CDR3 protein. The repertoire holds around 230,000 distinct CDR3 sequences, with under 40% as singletons. Sequencing used axillary lymph node tissue. The receptors were sampled from a female donor with breast cancer. Some clones in this sample may be carry-over from other donors' samples.

The table lists this clonotype with many counts. The chain couples TRBV12-3 or TRBV12-4 to TRBJ2-7; a possible D gene is TRBD1 (6 bases). CDR3 size: 11 residues. The V and J ends lost 8 bases and 5 bases respectively, with 10 bases between them. CDR3 DNA sequence: TGTGCCAGCGGGCAGGGGCACGAGCAGTACTTC. Translated, it gives CASGQGHEQYF.

This clonotype has just a few counts. Possible read error: a much larger clone is one base away. This is likely a read error, given that the CDR3 carries no conserved phenylalanine or tryptophan at its end. No DNA is shown, since the ends of the CDR3 on it are uncertain; the CDR3 is the one TCRdb lists. The V gene is TRBV7-2, the J gene TRBJ2-5; TRBD2, the D gene given by the table, was not confirmed from the DNA. From its first to its last residue, the CDR3 has 14 amino acids. From germline, CDR1 is SGHTA and CDR2 FQGNSA. The CDR3 is CASSPPGLAGGPPL.

Many counts were recorded for this clonotype. The genes are TRBV20-1 and TRBJ2-5; D gene ambiguous. V gave up 6 bases and J gave up 1 base, with 15 bases separating them. This CDR3 comprises 14 residues. CDR1 and CDR2 from the germline V gene are DFQATT and SNEGSKA (reference sequence). Here the CDR3 reads CSALLPTPQETQYF. CDR3 sequence (DNA): TGCAGTGCCCTCCTCCCTACCCCCCAAGAGACCCAGTACTTC.

V usage is TRBV28 and J usage is TRBJ2-3; TRBD2 matches at 12 bases. The CDR3 consists of 17 residues. Germline V gene sequence: CDR1 MDHEN, CDR2 SYDVKM. J gave up 2 bases and V 2 bases, and 5 bases lay outside the gene matches. CDR3: CASSLTGTSGSTDTQYF. In DNA form, the CDR3 reads TGTGCCAGCAGTTTAACCGGGACTAGCGGGTCCACAGATACGCAGTATTTT.

V is TRBV20-1 and J is TRBJ2-3, with 8 bases fitting TRBD2. Germline V gene lookup returns CDR1 DFQATT and CDR2 SNEGSKA (reference sequence). CDR3 length: 15 residues. V trimming: 2 bases; J trimming: 11 bases; junction bases outside the gene matches: 15. The CDR3 nucleotides are TGCAGTGCTAGACCCACTAGCGGCCTTACTAATGAGCAGTATTTT. It specifies CSARPTSGLTNEQYF.

Concerning this clonotype itself: A junction end diverges from the germline sequence, so it may reflect a read error. The V call is TRBV5-1, the J call TRBJ1-6; D unclear. The CDR3 runs to 15 residues. The germline gives CDR1 SGHRS, CDR2 YFSETQ. The CDR3 spells CASSVRATDNSPLHF. Here the CDR3 DNA reads TGTGCCAGCAGCGTACGGGCCACAGATAATTCACCCCTCCACTTT.

Concerning this clonotype itself: Being one base from a much bigger clone, this may be a read error. The chain uses TRBV9 and TRBJ2-1; possible D gene TRBD2, 6 bases. This CDR3 contains 17 residues. Trimming left V 4 bases short and J 10 bases short, with 27 bases between. Looked up from germline, CDR1 is SGDLS and CDR2 is YYNGEE. Here the CDR3 reads CASSPSRFRASGREQFF. CDR3 in DNA: TGTGCCAGCAGCCCAAGCCGGTTCCGGGCCTCGGGGAGGGAGCAGTTCTTC.

V gene TRBV20-1 combines with J gene TRBJ2-5, with D maybe TRBD1 (5 bases). Germline CDR1 DFQATT, CDR2 SNEGSKA (reference sequence). V was shortened by 0 bases and J by 7 bases, with 12 bases between the two germline ends. There are 13 residues in the CDR3. The CDR3 coding sequence is TGCAGTGCTAGAGATCCAGGGTTGGGGACCCAGTACTTC. This translates into CSARDPGLGTQYF.

This clonotype was seen at least ten times. This chain uses TRBV11-1 with TRBJ2-1, with D possibly called TRBD1 or TRBD2 (5 bases each). The length of the CDR3 is 15 residues. Germline V gives CDR1 SGHAT, CDR2 FQDESV (reference sequence). The V gene lost 0 bases and the J gene lost 9 bases, with 15 bases spanning the gap. The CDR3 is CASSLAGTTAVEQFF. In DNA, the CDR3 is TGTGCCAGCAGCTTAGCAGGGACCACGGCGGTTGAGCAGTTCTTC. Full variable domain (outside the CDR3, taken from reference TRBV11-1 and TRBJ2-1): EAEVAQSPRYKITEKSQAVAFWCDPISGHATLYWYRQILGQGPELLVQFQDESVVDDSQLPKDRFSAERLKGVDSTLKIQPAELGDSAMYLCASSLAGTTAVEQFFGPGTRLTVL.

In its sample, this clonotype was seen many times. The chain carries TRBV2 and TRBJ2-7, with 9 bases matching TRBD1. Losses at the gene ends were 4 bases for V and 3 bases for J; bases not matched to a gene: 4. The CDR3 has 14 amino acids. CDR1 is SNHLY and CDR2 is FYNNEI in the germline V gene. CDR3: CASSVVGQGYEQYF. The CDR3 DNA sequence: TGTGCCAGCAGTGTGGTGGGACAGGGCTACGAGCAGTACTTC.

The J gene is TRBJ2-7, the V gene TRBV7-9; 8 bases fit TRBD2. V was clipped by 5 bases and J by 3 bases; unmatched bases: 12. The CDR3 runs to 16 residues. Per the germline V gene, CDR1 is SEHNR and CDR2 is FQNEAQ (reference sequence). CDR3 in amino acids: CASSGGIAGTIYEQYF. CDR3 nucleotide sequence: TGTGCCAGCAGCGGAGGGATAGCGGGGACAATCTACGAGCAGTACTTC. Full variable domain (rest looked up from reference TRBV7-9 and TRBJ2-7): DTGVSQNPRHKITKRGQNVTFRCDPISEHNRLYWYRQTLGQGPEFLTYFQNEAQLEKSRLLSDRFSAERPKGSFSTLEIQRTEQGDSAMYLCASSGGIAGTIYEQYFGPGTRLTVT.

Many counts were recorded for this clonotype. V and J are TRBV20-1 and TRBJ2-7; D not resolved. V lost 0 bases, J lost 5 bases, and 8 bases lay in between. Germline values: CDR1 DFQATT, CDR2 SNEGSKA (reference sequence). The CDR3 runs 12 residues. CDR3 in amino acids: CSARDRADEQYF. CDR3 nucleotide sequence: TGCAGTGCTAGAGATAGGGCGGACGAGCAGTACTTC.

This clonotype was seen a single time. This may be a read error, as it is one base from a much larger clone. The rearrangement links TRBV5-1 to TRBJ1-4, with 8 bases aligning to TRBD1. This CDR3 has 15 amino acids. Germline loops: CDR1 SGHRS, CDR2 YFSETQ. The DNA for the CDR3 is TGTGCCAGCAGCGTGACCGGGACAGGAACTAAAAAACTGTTTTTT. Its protein is CASSVTGTGTKKLFF.

The chain carries TRBV7-2 and TRBJ1-1; TRBD1 matches at 7 bases. Trimming cost V 5 bases and J 1 base; bases outside gene matches: 7. The germline V gene encodes CDR1 SGHTA and CDR2 FQGNSA. The CDR3 totals 15 residues. CDR3 loop: CASSLQTGSNTEAFF. CDR3 coding DNA: TGTGCCAGCAGCCTACAGACAGGGTCGAACACTGAAGCTTTCTTT.

This clonotype appeared many times. The CDR3 DNA follows: TGTGCCACCAGTGACCCTGGACAGGGGGCAGCCAATGAGCAGTTCTTC. Its protein is CATSDPGQGAANEQFF. This rearrangement joins TRBV24-1 to TRBJ2-1, with TRBD1 matching over 11 bases. V lost 4 bases to trimming and J lost 6 bases; unmatched junction nucleotides: 7. Germline CDR1 is KGHDR and CDR2 is SFDVKD. The CDR3 is 16 residues long.

In its sample, this clonotype was seen many times. J is TRBJ2-5 and V is TRBV18; D possibly uses TRBD1 or TRBD2 (6 bases each). This CDR3 region has 15 residues. Trimming took 8 bases from V and 3 from J, leaving 19 bases between them. In germline, CDR1 is KGHSH, CDR2 LQKENI. CDR3: CASIYQQGGKETQYF. The CDR3 bases are TGTGCCAGCATATACCAACAGGGAGGAAAAGAGACCCAGTACTTC.

The chain uses TRBV20-1 and TRBJ2-1; D might be TRBD2 (6 bases). CDR1 is DFQATT and CDR2 is SNEGSKA in the germline V gene (reference sequence). Trimming removed 3 bases at V and 6 bases at J, with 30 bases between. CDR3 length: 19 residues. CDR3 DNA sequence: TGCAGTGCTAGGTACGAGGTCCGGGGCTTTCCAGTGACTAGCAATGAGCAGTTCTTC. It yields the protein CSARYEVRGFPVTSNEQFF.